The rows below give T cell receptor beta chains drawn from one sample of a study of CD8+CD57+ T cells in acquired aplastic anemia. TCRdb fed the reads into MiXCR, producing one record per CDR3 protein. This repertoire shows 150,000 to 180,000 distinct CDR3 sequences, roughly half found once; its top ten account for roughly 12%. Material for sequencing was sorted CD4+, CD8+, or CD8+CD57+ T cells (not recorded which) from PBMCs. The origin of the receptors is a human donor with aplastic anemia. The CDR3 runs from the conserved cysteine through the conserved F or W. D genes are given only for firm matches. Clone sizes are given selectively: once, few, many, or a class where the clone is expanded.

j_call: TRBJ2-7
clone_size: many
d_call: NA
v_call: TRBV5-1
cdr3_nt: TGCGCCAGCAGCTGGGACAAGACCTACGAGCAGTACTTC
cdr3_aa: CASSWDKTYEQYF

j_call: TRBJ1-6
clone_size: NA
d_call: NA
v_call: TRBV20-1
cdr3_nt: TGCAGTGCTTCCTCAGCTCGGGAGCCTAATTCACCCCTCCACTTT
cdr3_aa: CSASSAREPNSPLHF

j_call: TRBJ1-2
clone_size: few
d_call: NA
v_call: TRBV24-1
cdr3_nt: TGTGCCACCAGTCCGGCCATCGGCTATGGCTACACCTTC
cdr3_aa: CATSPAIGYGYTF

j_call: TRBJ1-1
clone_size: NA
d_call: NA
v_call: TRBV6-2/TRBV6-3
cdr3_nt: TGTGCCGGAAGAAGCATCCGGGGGACTGAAGCTTTCTTT
cdr3_aa: CAGRSIRGTEAFF

j_call: TRBJ1-1
clone_size: NA
d_call: NA
v_call: TRBV20-1
cdr3_nt: TGCAGTGCTAAAGGGGGGGGCGGCACTGAAGCTTTCTTT
cdr3_aa: CSAKGGGGTEAFF

j_call: TRBJ2-1
clone_size: once
d_call: NA
v_call: TRBV24-1
cdr3_nt: TGTGCCACCAGTGATTTGGCTAGCGCGTACAATGAGCAGTTCTTC
cdr3_aa: CATSDLASAYNEQFF

j_call: TRBJ2-3
clone_size: once
d_call: NA
v_call: TRBV7-2
cdr3_nt: TGTGCCAGCAGCTTAGATTTCCCAGGGAAGGATACGCAGTATTTT
cdr3_aa: CASSLDFPGKDTQYF

j_call: TRBJ1-1
clone_size: many
d_call: NA
v_call: TRBV5-1
cdr3_nt: TGCGCCAGCAGCCCCAAACCCGGGACAACGAACACTGAAGCTTTCTTT
cdr3_aa: CASSPKPGTTNTEAFF

j_call: TRBJ2-7
clone_size: NA
d_call: NA
v_call: TRBV4-2
cdr3_nt: TGTGCCAGCAGTTATCCGCAGGGGAGTTCCTACGAGCAGTACTTC
cdr3_aa: CASSYPQGSSYEQYF

j_call: TRBJ2-7
clone_size: NA
d_call: NA
v_call: TRBV10-3
cdr3_nt: TGTGCCATCAGCGACCTCTACGAGCAGTACTTC
cdr3_aa: CAISDLYEQYF

j_call: TRBJ1-2
clone_size: NA
d_call: NA
v_call: TRBV7-2
cdr3_nt: TGTGCCAGCAGCCTCAGGCAGGGCTACACCTTC
cdr3_aa: CASSLRQGYTF

j_call: TRBJ2-5
clone_size: few
d_call: TRBD1
v_call: TRBV10-3
cdr3_nt: TGTGCCATCGGACCCGGTGGGACAGAGATCCAAGAGACTCAGTACTTC
cdr3_aa: CAIGPGGTEIQETQYF

j_call: TRBJ2-7
clone_size: many
d_call: NA
v_call: TRBV5-4
cdr3_nt: TGTGCCAGCAGCTCAACCCCCTCCTACGAGCAGTACTTC
cdr3_aa: CASSSTPSYEQYF

j_call: TRBJ2-3
clone_size: NA
d_call: NA
v_call: TRBV20-1
cdr3_nt: TGCAGTGTTAGAGGTGGCACAGATACGCAGTATTTT
cdr3_aa: CSVRGGTDTQYF

j_call: TRBJ2-7
clone_size: NA
d_call: NA
v_call: TRBV19
cdr3_nt: TGTGCCAGTAGTATAACCGGGCCTACCTACGAGCAGTACTTC
cdr3_aa: CASSITGPTYEQYF

j_call: TRBJ1-1
clone_size: few
d_call: TRBD1
v_call: TRBV4-1
cdr3_nt: TGCGCCAGCAGCCAAGGAATCGCCGAAACGACAGGGGCCTCGAACACTGAAGCTTTCTTT
cdr3_aa: CASSQGIAETTGASNTEAFF

j_call: TRBJ1-2
clone_size: many
d_call: TRBD1
v_call: TRBV6-1
cdr3_nt: TGTGCCAGCACCTTGACAGGGGGATGGTATGGCTACACCTTC
cdr3_aa: CASTLTGGWYGYTF

j_call: TRBJ1-3
clone_size: NA
d_call: TRBD1
v_call: TRBV25-1
cdr3_nt: TGTGCCAGCAGTGAATGGGTAGAATGGGACAGCCGTTTTGGAAACACCATATATTTT
cdr3_aa: CASSEWVEWDSRFGNTIYF

j_call: TRBJ2-7
clone_size: NA
d_call: TRBD1
v_call: TRBV7-8
cdr3_nt: TGTGCCAGCAGCCCGAGGCGGACAGGGGGTGGCTTCGAGCAGTACTTC
cdr3_aa: CASSPRRTGGGFEQYF

j_call: TRBJ2-2
clone_size: NA
d_call: NA
v_call: TRBV5-1
cdr3_nt: TGCGCCAGCAGCTTGTTGGACACCGGGGAGCTGTTTTTT
cdr3_aa: CASSLLDTGELFF

j_call: TRBJ1-2
clone_size: few
d_call: TRBD1
v_call: TRBV24-1
cdr3_nt: TGTGCCACCAGTGATCGACAGGGCGACGGCTATGGCTACACCTTC
cdr3_aa: CATSDRQGDGYGYTF

j_call: TRBJ2-7
clone_size: NA
d_call: NA
v_call: TRBV2
cdr3_nt: TGTGCCAGCAGGGGCGACTCCGAGCAGTACTTC
cdr3_aa: CASRGDSEQYF

j_call: TRBJ2-5
clone_size: NA
d_call: NA
v_call: TRBV2
cdr3_nt: TGTGCCAGTAGACAGGTGTGGGACGAAGAGACCCAGTACTTC
cdr3_aa: CASRQVWDEETQYF

j_call: TRBJ2-5
clone_size: few
d_call: NA
v_call: TRBV2
cdr3_nt: TGTGCCAGCAGGCGGGGGCAGGGCGCTGAGACCCAGTACTTC
cdr3_aa: CASRRGQGAETQYF

j_call: TRBJ2-7
clone_size: many
d_call: TRBD1
v_call: TRBV27
cdr3_nt: TGTGCCAGCAGGCCTCTGGGGGACAGGGGCGAGCAGTACTTC
cdr3_aa: CASRPLGDRGEQYF

j_call: TRBJ1-2
clone_size: many
d_call: TRBD1
v_call: TRBV6-5
cdr3_nt: TGTGCCAGCAGTTACCCTGGACAGGGAGTCTATGGCTACACCTTC
cdr3_aa: CASSYPGQGVYGYTF

j_call: TRBJ1-2
clone_size: many
d_call: TRBD1
v_call: TRBV5-1
cdr3_nt: TGCGCCAGCAGCTTGGTTCCACAGGGGAACTATGGCTACACCTTC
cdr3_aa: CASSLVPQGNYGYTF

j_call: TRBJ2-1
clone_size: many
d_call: NA
v_call: TRBV11-2
cdr3_nt: TGTGCCAGCAGCTTAAATTCGCTGCAGTTCTTC
cdr3_aa: CASSLNSLQFF

j_call: TRBJ2-3
clone_size: many
d_call: TRBD2
v_call: TRBV6-1
cdr3_nt: TGTGCCAGCAGTGGCGGGGGGGAAAACACAGATACGCAGTATTTT
cdr3_aa: CASSGGGENTDTQYF

j_call: TRBJ1-1
clone_size: few
d_call: NA
v_call: TRBV5-6
cdr3_nt: TGTGCCAGCAGCTTGGCTAGGGGGGGACCGCCTGTGAACACTGAAGCTTTCTTT
cdr3_aa: CASSLARGGPPVNTEAFF

j_call: TRBJ2-3
clone_size: many
d_call: TRBD2
v_call: TRBV4-2
cdr3_nt: TGTGCCAGCAGCCTTAAGACCTGGACTAGCGGGGGCTACACAGATACGCAGTATTTT
cdr3_aa: CASSLKTWTSGGYTDTQYF

j_call: TRBJ2-7
clone_size: many
d_call: NA
v_call: TRBV5-4
cdr3_nt: TGTGCCAGCAGCTTGGACCTTACCGCTGGCTACGAGCAGTACTTC
cdr3_aa: CASSLDLTAGYEQYF

j_call: TRBJ2-1
clone_size: many
d_call: TRBD1
v_call: TRBV12-5
cdr3_nt: TGTGCTAGTGGTTTGCCTTCCACAGGGGTGGTCTACAATGAGCAGTTCTTC
cdr3_aa: CASGLPSTGVVYNEQFF